These 30 T cell receptor beta chains were sequenced from one sample in a study of breast tumors, draining lymph nodes, adjacent tissues. Samples came from axillary lymph nodes draining the breast cancer. TCRdb reprocessed the multiplex PCR reads via MiXCR and lists one record per CDR3 protein. The data show approximately 180,000 distinct CDR3 sequences, 25% to 40% seen once. Sequenced sample: axillary lymph node tissue. The origin of the receptors is a female donor with breast cancer. Some clones in this sample may be carry-over from other donors' samples.

This clonotype was counted at least ten times. J is TRBJ1-2 and V is TRBV15, with a tentative D call TRBD1 (5 bases). Germline V CDR1 and CDR2: LNHNV, YYDKDF (reference sequence). CDR3 length equals 15 residues. Between the trimmed V and J ends, which lost 0 bases and 3 bases, there was a span of 11 bases. The CDR3 reads CATSREIGAYYGYTF. The CDR3 coding sequence is TGTGCCACCAGCAGAGAGATTGGGGCGTACTATGGCTACACCTTC.

Ten or more counts support this clonotype. V and J are TRBV7-3 and TRBJ2-1; no definite D call. The germline gives CDR1 SGHTA, CDR2 FQGTGA. There are 13 residues in the CDR3. Trimming took off 2 bases at V and 2 bases at J, with 4 bases between the two ends. CDR3 coding DNA: TGTGCCAGCAGCTTAGGGACCTACAATGAGCAGTTCTTC. This encodes CASSLGTYNEQFF. Based on the CDR3 plus reference TRBV7-3 and TRBJ2-1, the full variable domain is GAGVSQTPSNKVTEKGKYVELRCDPISGHTALYWYRQSLGQGPEFLIYFQGTGAADDSGLPNDRFFAVRPEGSVSTLKIQRTERGDSAVYLCASSLGTYNEQFFGPGTRLTVL.

Details on this clonotype: Being one base from a much bigger clone, this may be a read error. The rearrangement uses TRBV6-7 and TRBJ2-1; 8 bases line up with TRBD2. TRBV6-7 is identified as an open reading frame with a role that is uncertain. The CDR3 sequence is 16 residues long. The V and J ends lost 10 bases and 5 bases, in that order; junction bases with no gene match: 16. CDR3: CATLYGGPGGDNEQFF. For the CDR3, the DNA is TGTGCCACCCTATACGGAGGGCCGGGAGGGGACAATGAGCAGTTCTTC.

The chain uses TRBV13 and TRBJ1-2; D might be TRBD1 (6 bases). V was clipped by 5 bases and J by 5 bases, with 15 bases between them. Germline-derived CDR1 and CDR2 are PRHDT and FYEKMQ (reference sequence). The CDR3 length is 14 residues. The CDR3 DNA follows: TGTGCCAGCAGCCCACCGGGGGGCGGGTATGGCTACACCTTC. Its translation: CASSPPGGGYGYTF.

The chain couples TRBV28 to TRBJ2-1, with 12 bases identical to TRBD2. Unmatched junction bases numbered 7, after V lost 6 bases and J lost 4 bases. The CDR3 runs to 16 residues. Germline CDR1 is MDHEN and CDR2 is SYDVKM. CDR3 residues: CASSLAGGWAYNEQFF. The CDR3 DNA reads TGTGCCAGCAGCCTAGCGGGAGGGTGGGCATACAATGAGCAGTTCTTC.

The gene calls are TRBV6-5 and TRBJ2-7, with TRBD1 as a possible D gene (5 bases). The CDR3 is 14 residues long. Germline CDR1 and CDR2: MNHEY and SVGAGI. V was shortened by 5 bases and J by 2 bases, with 13 bases between the two germline ends. The CDR3 reads CASSHLLGAYEQYF. In DNA form, the CDR3 reads TGTGCCAGCAGTCATCTTCTAGGGGCCTACGAGCAGTACTTC.

The rearrangement links TRBV5-4 to TRBJ1-2; D ambiguous. V dropped 4 bases and J dropped 0 bases, with 7 bases sitting between them. The germline CDR1 and CDR2 sequences are SGHNT and YYREEE (reference sequence). This CDR3 spans 13 amino acids. The CDR3 coding sequence is TGTGCCAGCAGCACTTCAGCTAACTATGGCTACACCTTC. It codes for CASSTSANYGYTF. The variable domain in full, completed from reference TRBV5-4 and TRBJ1-2, reads ETGVTQSPTHLIKTRGQQVTLRCSSQSGHNTVSWYQQALGQGPQFIFQYYREEENGRGNFPPRFSGLQFPNYSSELNVNALELDDSALYLCASSTSANYGYTFGSGTRLTVV.

This clonotype has a single count. The chain links TRBV7-9 to TRBJ1-6; D is possibly TRBD1 (5 bases). This CDR3 contains 17 residues. V lost 6 bases and J lost 8, with 23 bases in between. CDR1 is SEHNR and CDR2 is FQNEAQ in the germline V gene (reference sequence). CDR3 sequence reads: CASRPSRTVGTDSPLHF. The DNA of the CDR3 is TGTGCCAGCAGACCATCCCGGACCGTGGGGACGGATTCACCCCTCCACTTT.

The chain has TRBV25-1 and TRBJ2-3, with 7 bases that match TRBD2. The CDR3 totals 15 residues. With V trimmed by 7 bases and J by 1 base, 8 bases remained unmatched. The V gene's germline CDR1 is MGHDK and CDR2 SYGVNS. DNA for the CDR3: TGTGCCAGCAAATCCGGGAGGACTCGCACAGATACGCAGTATTTT. Its protein is CASKSGRTRTDTQYF.

This clonotype was counted at least ten times. V usage is TRBV5-8 and J usage is TRBJ2-2; 7 bases are a match to TRBD1. Losses at the gene ends were 6 bases for V and 7 bases for J; bases not matched to a gene: 15. Germline-derived CDR1 and CDR2 are SGHTS and YDEGEE. This CDR3 is built from 16 residues. Here the CDR3 DNA reads TGTGCCAGCACCAACCGGGACAGAGCTCACGGCGGGGAGCTGTTTTTT. This codes for CASTNRDRAHGGELFF.

The rearrangement joins TRBV5-1 to TRBJ1-6; 10 bases align to TRBD1. Trimming took 4 bases from V and 0 from J; bases not matched to a gene: 13. CDR3 length equals 20 residues. Germline V gene lookup returns CDR1 SGHRS and CDR2 YFSETQ. Written as DNA, the CDR3 is TGCGCCAGCAGCCAGGACAGGGGGGACGGTACTATCTCCTATAATTCACCCCTCCACTTT. This translates into CASSQDRGDGTISYNSPLHF.

Ten or more counts support this clonotype. The chain has TRBV7-3 and TRBJ2-1; possibly TRBD2 for D (6 bases). CDR1 and CDR2 (germline): SGHTA, FQGTGA. The V end was cut by 5 bases, the J end by 2 bases, with 16 bases between. The CDR3 runs 16 residues. The CDR3 loop is CASSHPAGGAYNEQFF. The DNA for the CDR3 is TGTGCCAGCAGCCACCCAGCGGGTGGGGCCTACAATGAGCAGTTCTTC. Using reference TRBV7-3 and TRBJ2-1 for the parts outside the CDR3, the full variable domain is GAGVSQTPSNKVTEKGKYVELRCDPISGHTALYWYRQSLGQGPEFLIYFQGTGAADDSGLPNDRFFAVRPEGSVSTLKIQRTERGDSAVYLCASSHPAGGAYNEQFFGPGTRLTVL.

This clonotype showed up many times. The V call is TRBV5-6, the J call TRBJ1-5, with D perhaps matching TRBD1 (6 bases). Between the trimmed V and J ends, which lost 0 bases and 0 bases, there was a span of 16 bases. The germline V gene has CDR1 SGHDT and CDR2 YYEEEE. There are 18 residues in the CDR3. CDR3 in DNA: TGTGCCAGCAGCTTGGCCGGGACATCTCTGTATAGCAATCAGCCCCAGCATTTT. Residues: CASSLAGTSLYSNQPQHF.

This clonotype was recorded at least ten times. This chain joins TRBV15 and TRBJ1-6; D is unresolved. The germline V gene encodes CDR1 LNHNV and CDR2 YYDKDF (reference sequence). This CDR3 spans 15 amino acids. Trimming left V 6 bases short and J 4 bases short, with 13 bases between. CDR3 nucleotides: TGTGCCACCAGTCCGTCCCTGGATTATAATTCACCCCTCCACTTT. This gives the protein CATSPSLDYNSPLHF.

This clonotype appeared many times. This chain links TRBV19 with TRBJ1-3; 9 bases agree with TRBD1. V was clipped by 6 bases and J by 2 bases; unmatched bases: 14. This CDR3 is 18 amino acids long. CDR1 and CDR2 from the germline V gene are LNHDA and SQIVND (reference sequence). The CDR3 protein is CASSATGQGPGAGNTIYF. The DNA for the CDR3 is TGTGCCAGTAGCGCGACAGGACAGGGGCCGGGGGCTGGAAACACCATATATTTT.

This clonotype was seen at least ten times. The rearrangement uses TRBV29-1 and TRBJ2-7, with a weak D call TRBD2 (6 bases). The CDR3 has 12 amino acids. The germline gives CDR1 SQVTM, CDR2 ANQGSEA. V shed 4 bases and J shed 1 base, with 8 bases lying between them. The CDR3 is CSVAGDSYEQYF. In DNA form, the CDR3 reads TGCAGCGTTGCGGGGGATTCCTACGAGCAGTACTTC.

This clonotype was detected many times. J is TRBJ1-5 and V is TRBV2; 7 bases are a match to TRBD1. The CDR3 is made up of 15 amino acids. Germline-derived CDR1 and CDR2 are SNHLY and FYNNEI. The V gene end was trimmed by 1 base and the J gene end by 5 bases; junction bases not matched to a gene: 5. The CDR3 loop is CASSEVGGGYQPQHF. CDR3 sequence (DNA): TGTGCCAGCAGTGAAGTAGGGGGCGGATATCAGCCCCAGCATTTT.

Many counts were recorded for this clonotype. The gene calls are TRBV30 and TRBJ1-5; D unresolved. The CDR3 totals 13 residues. Trimming took off 0 bases at V and 1 base at J, with 4 bases between the two ends. The germline V gene encodes CDR1 GTSNPN and CDR2 SVGIG (reference sequence). The CDR3 sequence is CAWSVSSNQPQHF. The CDR3, as DNA: TGTGCCTGGAGTGTATCCAGCAATCAGCCCCAGCATTTT.

With respect to this clonotype: At one end the junction does not follow the germline gene, possibly because of a read error. The rearrangement links TRBV29-1 to TRBJ2-1, with TRBD2 as a possible D gene (5 bases). From germline, CDR1 is SQVTM and CDR2 ANQGSEA. This CDR3 region has 14 residues. CDR3 sequence (DNA): TGCAGCGCTACAGCGGCCAGCTCCTACAACGAGCAGTTCTTC. Residues: CSATAASSYNEQFF.

This clonotype was counted a single time. This rearrangement joins TRBV20-1 to TRBJ2-3; D unclear. This CDR3 has 14 residues. V was cut by 3 bases and J by 4 bases, with 14 bases left in between. The germline CDR1 and CDR2 sequences are DFQATT and SNEGSKA (reference sequence). CDR3 amino acids: CSASSGSGADTQYF. DNA for the CDR3: TGCAGTGCTAGCTCTGGGTCCGGAGCAGATACGCAGTATTTT.

Notes on this clonotype: This CDR3 fails to terminate in the conserved phenylalanine or tryptophan, so it likely reflects a read error. The chain carries TRBV14 and TRBJ2-7; D is possibly TRBD1 or TRBD2 (5 bases each). The germline V gene has CDR1 SGHDN and CDR2 FVKESK. This CDR3 spans 13 amino acids. The V gene lost 4 bases and the J gene lost 4 bases, with 11 bases spanning the gap. The CDR3 region has the DNA TGTGCCAGCAGCCGGGACCGGTCATACGAGCAGTACTCC. Its protein is CASSRDRSYEQYS.

Points on this clonotype: A clone one base away is much larger, so this may be a read error. CDR3 coding DNA: TGCGCCAGCAGCCGGCCCGGGCCCTCAACCGAGCAGTACTTC. This encodes CASSRPGPSTEQYF. This rearrangement joins TRBV4-3 to TRBJ2-7; D not certain. The CDR3 extends over 14 amino acids. Germline values: CDR1 LGHNA, CDR2 YSLEER. The V and J ends lost 4 bases and 6 bases respectively, with 16 bases between them.

This clonotype was counted at least ten times. The rearrangement joins TRBV20-1 to TRBJ2-3; 7 bases line up with TRBD1. Per germline, CDR1 DFQATT and CDR2 SNEGSKA (reference sequence). With 5 bases clipped from V and 14 bases from J, the junction kept 4 bases outside the gene matches. The CDR3 totals 9 residues. The CDR3: CSADRDRYF. The CDR3 DNA reads as TGCAGTGCTGACAGGGATCGGTATTTT.

This clonotype was recorded many times. This rearrangement joins TRBV20-1 to TRBJ2-5, with 7 bases that match TRBD2. The germline gives CDR1 DFQATT, CDR2 SNEGSKA (reference sequence). Trimming removed 2 bases from V and 2 bases from J; junction bases left unmatched: 14. The CDR3 is made up of 17 amino acids. The CDR3 reads CSARKGLAVSIQETQYF. CDR3 nucleotides: TGCAGTGCTAGAAAGGGTCTAGCGGTGTCAATACAAGAGACCCAGTACTTC.

This clonotype appeared many times. The chain links TRBV14 to TRBJ2-5; D might be TRBD2 (5 bases). The CDR3 is made up of 16 amino acids. Trimming removed 4 bases from V and 4 bases from J, with 19 bases in between. In germline, CDR1 is SGHDN, CDR2 FVKESK. CDR3 in amino acids: CASSPYRGGEIETQYF. The CDR3 DNA follows: TGTGCCAGCAGCCCATATCGGGGTGGCGAAATAGAGACCCAGTACTTC.

This clonotype is a singleton in its sample. Relative to the germline gene, one junction end is altered; a read error may explain this. The J gene is TRBJ2-1, the V gene TRBV2, with D possibly TRBD1 on 6 matching bases. CDR1 is SNHLY and CDR2 is FYNNEI in the germline V gene. The CDR3 is 15 residues long. Here the CDR3 DNA reads TGTGTCAGCCGGCCCACAGGGATAACCTACAATGAGCAGTTCTTT. It is translated as CVSRPTGITYNEQFF.

In its sample, this clonotype was seen many times. This sequence joins TRBV5-1 and TRBJ2-7, with a tentative D call TRBD1 (5 bases). There are 12 residues in the CDR3. Germline loops: CDR1 SGHRS, CDR2 YFSETQ. The V end was cut by 3 bases, the J end by 6 bases, with 10 bases between. The CDR3 sequence: CASSYTGTEQYF. CDR3 DNA: TGCGCCAGCAGCTATACAGGTACCGAGCAGTACTTC.

The sample holds many counts of this clonotype. J is TRBJ2-3 and V is TRBV7-6; no clear D. CDR1 is SGHVS and CDR2 is FNYEAQ in the germline V gene. This CDR3 has 14 residues. The V gene lost 5 bases and the J gene lost 1 base, with 10 bases spanning the gap. CDR3 region: CASSPPLRTDTQYF. The CDR3 nucleotides read TGTGCCAGCAGCCCTCCTCTTCGCACAGATACGCAGTATTTT.

This clonotype was detected ten times or more. The chain links TRBV15 to TRBJ2-1, with 15 positions matching TRBD2. The germline V gene encodes CDR1 LNHNV and CDR2 YYDKDF (reference sequence). The CDR3 is 16 residues long. Germline trimming cut 5 bases from V and 15 bases from J; bases unmatched to any gene: 14. The CDR3: CATSGPGTSGRSRWFF. Written as DNA, the CDR3 is TGTGCCACCAGCGGGCCCGGGACTAGCGGGAGGTCCAGGTGGTTCTTC. The full variable domain, rest sourced from reference TRBV15 and TRBJ2-1, is DAMVIQNPRYQVTQFGKPVTLSCSQTLNHNVMYWYQQKSSQAPKLLFHYYDKDFNNEADTPDNFQSRRPNTSFCFLDIRSPGLGDTAMYLCATSGPGTSGRSRWFFGPGTRLTVL.

This clonotype was seen ten or more times. The chain joins TRBV30 to TRBJ2-5; tentatively, D is TRBD2 (7 bases). Trimming pared 7 bases from V and 4 bases from J, leaving 16 bases between. The germline V gene has CDR1 GTSNPN and CDR2 SVGIG (reference sequence). This CDR3 has 13 amino acids. The CDR3 bases are TGTGCCTTCGATCAAGGGGGGGGAGAGACCCAGTACTTC. Translation: CAFDQGGGETQYF.